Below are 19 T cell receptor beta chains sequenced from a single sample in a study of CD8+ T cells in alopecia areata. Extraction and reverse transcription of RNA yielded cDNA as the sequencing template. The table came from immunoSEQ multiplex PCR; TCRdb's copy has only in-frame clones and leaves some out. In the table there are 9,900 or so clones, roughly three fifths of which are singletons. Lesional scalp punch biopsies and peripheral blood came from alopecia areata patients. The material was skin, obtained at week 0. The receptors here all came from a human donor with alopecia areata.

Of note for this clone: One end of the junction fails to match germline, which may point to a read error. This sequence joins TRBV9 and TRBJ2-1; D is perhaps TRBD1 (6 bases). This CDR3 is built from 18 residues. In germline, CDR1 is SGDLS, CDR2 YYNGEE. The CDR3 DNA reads TGTGTCAGCAGCACATCCATGAGTACAGGACAGAAGTACAATGAGCAGTTCTTC. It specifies CVSSTSMSTGQKYNEQFF.

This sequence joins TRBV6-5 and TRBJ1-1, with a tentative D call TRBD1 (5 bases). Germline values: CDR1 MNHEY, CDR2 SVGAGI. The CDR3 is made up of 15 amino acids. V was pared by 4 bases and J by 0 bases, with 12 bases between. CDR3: CASSSQGNMNTEAFF. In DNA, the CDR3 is TGTGCCAGCAGTTCCCAGGGTAATATGAACACTGAAGCTTTCTTT.

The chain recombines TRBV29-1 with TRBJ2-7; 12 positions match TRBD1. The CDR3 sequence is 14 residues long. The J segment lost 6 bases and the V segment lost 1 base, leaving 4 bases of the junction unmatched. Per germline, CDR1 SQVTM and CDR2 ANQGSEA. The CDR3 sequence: CSVEAGTGGGEQYF. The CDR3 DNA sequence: TGCAGCGTTGAAGCTGGGACAGGGGGCGGCGAGCAGTACTTC.

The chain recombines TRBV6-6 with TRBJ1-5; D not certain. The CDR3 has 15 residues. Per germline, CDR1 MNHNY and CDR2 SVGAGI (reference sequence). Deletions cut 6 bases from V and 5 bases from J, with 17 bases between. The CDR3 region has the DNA TGTGCCAGCAGAAAAGGGTTGAGGACTCATCAGCCCCAGCATTTT. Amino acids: CASRKGLRTHQPQHF.

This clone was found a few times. CDR3 sequence reads: CASSLTGTPVQNSGANVLTF. The CDR3 coding sequence is TGTGCCAGCAGCTTAACGGGGACCCCTGTCCAAAACTCTGGGGCCAACGTCCTGACTTTC. The chain carries TRBV7-3 and TRBJ2-6, with D perhaps being TRBD1 or TRBD2 (5 bases each). Trimming shortened V by 0 bases and J by 0 bases, and 18 bases separated the two germline ends. Per germline, CDR1 SGHTA and CDR2 FQGTGA. The CDR3 is 20 residues long.

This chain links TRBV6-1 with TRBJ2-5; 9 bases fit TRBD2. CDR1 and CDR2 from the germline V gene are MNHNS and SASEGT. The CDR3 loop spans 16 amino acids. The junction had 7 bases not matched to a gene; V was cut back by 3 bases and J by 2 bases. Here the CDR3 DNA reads TGTGCCAGCAGTGAGTTGAGCGGGAGGTCTCAAGAGACCCAGTACTTC. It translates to CASSELSGRSQETQYF.

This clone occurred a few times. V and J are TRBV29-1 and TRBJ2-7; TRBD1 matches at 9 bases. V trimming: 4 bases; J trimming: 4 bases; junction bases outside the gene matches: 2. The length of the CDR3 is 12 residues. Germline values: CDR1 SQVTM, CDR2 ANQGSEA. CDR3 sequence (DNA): TGCAGCGTTGTACAGGGGGCTTACGAGCAGTACTTC. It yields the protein CSVVQGAYEQYF.

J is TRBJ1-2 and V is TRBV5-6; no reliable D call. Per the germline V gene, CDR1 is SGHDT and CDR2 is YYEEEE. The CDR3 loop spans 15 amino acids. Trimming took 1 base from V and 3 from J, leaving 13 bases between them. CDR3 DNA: TGTGCCAGCAGCTTGTTTTGGTACAGAGACTATGGCTACACCTTC. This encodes CASSLFWYRDYGYTF.

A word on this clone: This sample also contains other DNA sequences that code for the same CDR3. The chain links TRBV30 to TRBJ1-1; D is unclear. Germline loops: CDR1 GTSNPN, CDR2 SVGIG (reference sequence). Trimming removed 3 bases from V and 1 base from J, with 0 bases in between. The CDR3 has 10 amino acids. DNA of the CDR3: TGTGCCTGGAGGAACACTGAAGCTTTCTTT. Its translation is CAWRNTEAFF.

The CDR3 protein is CASKTPKETQYF. As DNA, the CDR3 is TGTGCCAGCAAGACACCCAAAGAGACCCAGTACTTC. The chain joins TRBV6-5 to TRBJ2-5; D gene uncertain. V lost 7 bases and J lost 3, with 9 bases in between. The CDR3 has 12 residues. Germline V CDR1 and CDR2: MNHEY, SVGAGI.

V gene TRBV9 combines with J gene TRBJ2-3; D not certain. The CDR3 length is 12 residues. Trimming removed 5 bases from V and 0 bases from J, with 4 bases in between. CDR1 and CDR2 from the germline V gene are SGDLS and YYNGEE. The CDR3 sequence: CASRGSTDTQYF. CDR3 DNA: TGTGCCAGCAGAGGAAGCACAGATACGCAGTATTTT.

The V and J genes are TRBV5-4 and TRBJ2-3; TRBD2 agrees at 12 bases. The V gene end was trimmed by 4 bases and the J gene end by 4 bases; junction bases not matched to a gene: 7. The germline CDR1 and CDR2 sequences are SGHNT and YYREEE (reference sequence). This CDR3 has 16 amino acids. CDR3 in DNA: TGTGCCAGCAGCCCGCGGACTAGCGGGATCCCAGATACGCAGTATTTT. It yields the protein CASSPRTSGIPDTQYF. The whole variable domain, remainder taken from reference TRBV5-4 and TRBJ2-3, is ETGVTQSPTHLIKTRGQQVTLRCSSQSGHNTVSWYQQALGQGPQFIFQYYREEENGRGNFPPRFSGLQFPNYSSELNVNALELDDSALYLCASSPRTSGIPDTQYFGPGTRLTVL.

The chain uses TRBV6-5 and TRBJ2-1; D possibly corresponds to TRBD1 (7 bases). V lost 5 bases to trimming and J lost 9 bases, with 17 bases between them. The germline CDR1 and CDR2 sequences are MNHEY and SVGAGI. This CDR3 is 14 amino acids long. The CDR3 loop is CASSQGGDASEQFF. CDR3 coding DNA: TGTGCCAGCAGTCAGGGGGGAGACGCGTCTGAGCAGTTCTTC.

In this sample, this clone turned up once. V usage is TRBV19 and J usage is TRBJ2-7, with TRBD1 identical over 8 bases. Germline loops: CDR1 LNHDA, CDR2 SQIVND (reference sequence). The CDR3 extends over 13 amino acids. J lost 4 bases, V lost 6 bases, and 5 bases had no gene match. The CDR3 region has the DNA TGTGCCAGTAGCATTGGACAGGGTTACGAGCAGTACTTC. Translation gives CASSIGQGYEQYF. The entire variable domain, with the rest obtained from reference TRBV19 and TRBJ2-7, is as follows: DGGITQSPKYLFRKEGQNVTLSCEQNLNHDAMYWYRQDPGQGLRLIYYSQIVNDFQKGDIAEGYSVSREKKESFPLTVTSAQKNPTAFYLCASSIGQGYEQYFGPGTRLTVT.

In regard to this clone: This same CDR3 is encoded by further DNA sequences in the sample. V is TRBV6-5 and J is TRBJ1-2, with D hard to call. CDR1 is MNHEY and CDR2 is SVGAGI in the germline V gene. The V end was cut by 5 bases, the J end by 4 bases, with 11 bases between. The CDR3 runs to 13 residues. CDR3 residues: CASSPGPLYGYTF. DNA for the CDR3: TGTGCCAGCAGTCCAGGACCGCTCTATGGCTACACCTTC.

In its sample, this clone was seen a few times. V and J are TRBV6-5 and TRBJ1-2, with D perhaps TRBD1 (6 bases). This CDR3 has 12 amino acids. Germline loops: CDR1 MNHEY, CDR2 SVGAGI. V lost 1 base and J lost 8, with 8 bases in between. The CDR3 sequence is CASSYWQGGYTF. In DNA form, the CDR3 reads TGTGCCAGCAGTTACTGGCAGGGGGGCTACACCTTC.

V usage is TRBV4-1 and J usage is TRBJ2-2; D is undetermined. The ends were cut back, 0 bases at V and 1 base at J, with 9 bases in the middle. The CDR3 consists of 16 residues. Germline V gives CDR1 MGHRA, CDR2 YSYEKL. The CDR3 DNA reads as TGCGCCAGCAGCCAAGAGACCCATAGGAACACCGGGGAGCTGTTTTTT. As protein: CASSQETHRNTGELFF.

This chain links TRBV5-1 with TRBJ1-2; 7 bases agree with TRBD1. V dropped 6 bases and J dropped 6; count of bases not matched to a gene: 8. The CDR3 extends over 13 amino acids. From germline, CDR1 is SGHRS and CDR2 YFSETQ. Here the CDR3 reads CASNAGQSHGYTF. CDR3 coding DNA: TGCGCCAGCAACGCGGGACAGTCTCATGGCTACACCTTC.

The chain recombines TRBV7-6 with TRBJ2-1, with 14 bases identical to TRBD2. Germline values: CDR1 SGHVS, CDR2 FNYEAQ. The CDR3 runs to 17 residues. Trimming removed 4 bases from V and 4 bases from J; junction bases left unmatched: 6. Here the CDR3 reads CASSSRTSGRTYNEQFF. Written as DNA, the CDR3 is TGTGCCAGCAGCTCCAGGACTAGCGGGAGGACATACAATGAGCAGTTCTTC. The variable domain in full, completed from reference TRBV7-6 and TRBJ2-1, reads GAGVSQSPRYKVTKRGQDVALRCDPISGHVSLYWYRQALGQGPEFLTYFNYEAQQDKSGLPNDRFSAERPEGSISTLTIQRTEQRDSAMYRCASSSRTSGRTYNEQFFGPGTRLTVL.